This entry features one T cell receptor beta chain sequence. Its antigen is unknown. Base qualities are not provided; no much larger clone lies one nucleotide away. This record comes from a study of a mutant IDH1 vaccine in newly diagnosed glioma (dated by TCRdb to the early 2020s). Study-level background: Vaccination was initiated 4-6 weeks after radiotherapy alone, or concurrently with temozolomide cycles in the chemotherapy-containing groups. Of the approximately 30 treated patients, about 62% were male and approximately 38% were female, and the mean age was 40.4 years. Before enrollment, patients had received standard therapy of radiotherapy alone, temozolomide alone, or radiochemotherapy with temozolomide; most received the combination. The week-35 safety follow-up was designated visit V12, and the week-47 end of study was designated visit V13. Peripheral blood samples were drawn at six visits, namely V03 (baseline), V05, V07, V10, V12 and V13. Longitudinal TCRB deep sequencing was performed for 20 to 25 treated patients wherever samples were available for exploratory analyses.

Sample time point, as interpreted from the label and publication: week 47, end of study. Each vaccine dose was 300 ug of a 20-mer mutant IDH1 peptide in Montanide, given subcutaneously with topical imiquimod. Patients were given eight vaccinations, in weeks 1, 3, 5, 7, 11, 15, 19 and 23, which matched visits V03 through V10. All donors had newly diagnosed IDH1-mutant astrocytomas of WHO grade 3 or 4 that showed loss of nuclear ATRX. The samples were drawn from NOA16, a multicentre, single-arm, open-label phase I trial in Germany that tested a mutant IDH1 peptide vaccine in humans for the first time. Genomic DNA for TCRB sequencing was extracted from EDTA blood using the DNeasy Blood and Tissue Kit. V is clipped by 6 bases and J by 1 base, and the sequence between their germline boundaries is 12 bases long. The CDR3 contains 14 residues, cysteine and phenylalanine counted. Kept here is only the CDR3 DNA, which spans 42 bases and is read in frame from base 1. From a lookup of the germline V gene (reference sequence), CDR1 and CDR2 are LNHNV and YYDKDF.

Library construction relied on the immunoSEQ multiplex PCR assay. Rearranged TCR beta chain sequences were amplified using the hsTCRB Kit according to the manufacturer's protocol. TCRB libraries were sequenced on an Illumina MiSeq. The authors processed their data as follows. The proprietary platform of the kit vendor was used for demultiplexing, trimming and gene mapping. Drawn from immuneACCESS, this table holds only the in-frame rearrangements with V and J called that TCRdb kept. Clones are partly lost; checked studies trace under half to an unresolved V gene and leave the rest unexplained. That table furnishes V, J and clone size, whereas the DNA furnished D and trimming. The sample data list about 55,000 clones, and approximately 76% of these were observed just once. About 4.9% of the sample lies in the top ten. The paper's findings and limits, for the study overall: No apparent relationship was observed between pseudoprogression and alterations in the top peripheral T cell clonotypes detected by TCRB sequencing. The authors stated that sample limitations prevented analyses of patient blood samples from being reproduced. Selection of PBMC samples for TCRB deep sequencing was based on availability. Immune responses induced by the vaccine were seen in approximately 93% of patients across multiple MHC alleles.

The sequence came from a middle-aged woman with glioma. Some clones in this sample may be carry-over from other donors' samples. The material sequenced was PBMCs, taken from a glioma patient whose treatment included an IDH1 peptide vaccine. The rearrangement joined TRBV15 to TRBJ1-1, with a weak D call of TRBD1 (5 bases match). The CDR3 corresponds to CATSIRGENTEAFF. The nucleotide sequence is TGTGCCACCAGTATTCGGGGCGAGAACACTGAAGCTTTCTTT.